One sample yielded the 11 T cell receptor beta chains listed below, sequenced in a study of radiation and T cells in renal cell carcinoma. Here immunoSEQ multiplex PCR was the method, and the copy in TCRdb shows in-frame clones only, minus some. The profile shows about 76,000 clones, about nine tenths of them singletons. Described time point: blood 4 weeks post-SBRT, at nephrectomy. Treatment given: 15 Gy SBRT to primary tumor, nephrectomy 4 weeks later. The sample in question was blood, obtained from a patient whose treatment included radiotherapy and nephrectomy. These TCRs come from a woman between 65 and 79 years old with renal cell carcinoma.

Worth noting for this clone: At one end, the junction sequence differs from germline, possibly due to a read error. CDR3 residues: CASSLAGPQETQYF. The CDR3, as DNA: TGTGCTAGCAGCTTAGCGGGACCGCAAGAGACCCAGTACTTC. This chain connects TRBV7-7 to TRBJ2-5, with 8 bases that match TRBD2. The length of the CDR3 is 14 residues. The germline V gene has CDR1 SSHAT and CDR2 FNYEAQ (reference sequence). The full variable domain, in which reference TRBV7-7 and TRBJ2-5 provide the parts outside the CDR3, is GAGVSQSPRYKVTKRGQDVTLRCDPISSHATLYWYQQALGQGPEFLTYFNYEAQPDKSGLPSDRFSAERPEGSISTLTIQRTEQRDSAMYRCASSLAGPQETQYFGPGTRLLVL.

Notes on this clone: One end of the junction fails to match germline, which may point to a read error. The DNA for the CDR3 is TGTGCCAGTAGTGTCCGGGACAGGGGGCCCTCCTTC. Residues: CASSVRDRGPSF. This chain joins TRBV19 and TRBJ1-2; the match to TRBD1 covers 12 bases. The CDR3 has 12 residues. Germline CDR1 reads LNHDA; CDR2 reads SQIVND (reference sequence). Full variable domain (remainder filled in from reference TRBV19 and TRBJ1-2): DGGITQSPKYLFRKEGQNVTLSCEQNLNHDAMYWYRQDPGQGLRLIYYSQIVNDFQKGDIAEGYSVSREKKESFPLTVTSAQKNPTAFYLCASSVRDRGPSFGSGTRLTVV.

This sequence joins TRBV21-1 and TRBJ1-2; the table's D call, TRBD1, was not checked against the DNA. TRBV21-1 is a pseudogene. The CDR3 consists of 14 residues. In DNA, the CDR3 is TGTGCCAGCAGCACGAGACAGGAAAACTATGGCTACACCTTC. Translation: CASSTRQENYGYTF.

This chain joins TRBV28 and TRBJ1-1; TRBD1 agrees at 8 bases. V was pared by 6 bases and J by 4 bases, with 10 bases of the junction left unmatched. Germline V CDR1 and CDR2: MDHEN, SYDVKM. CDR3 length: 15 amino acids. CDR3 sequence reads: CASSPADRAGTEAFF. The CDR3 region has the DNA TGTGCCAGCAGCCCCGCGGACAGGGCTGGCACTGAAGCTTTCTTT.

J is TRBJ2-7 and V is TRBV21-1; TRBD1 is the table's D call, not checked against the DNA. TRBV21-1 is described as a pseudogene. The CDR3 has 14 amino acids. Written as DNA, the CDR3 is TGTGCCAGCAGGGGGGACACTCCATCCTACGAGCAGTACTTC. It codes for CASRGDTPSYEQYF.

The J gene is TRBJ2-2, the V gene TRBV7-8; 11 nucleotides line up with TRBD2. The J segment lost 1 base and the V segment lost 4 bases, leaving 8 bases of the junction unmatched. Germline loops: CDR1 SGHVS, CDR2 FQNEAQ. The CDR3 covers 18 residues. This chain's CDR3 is CASSSPLAGGVNTGELFF. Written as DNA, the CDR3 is TGTGCCAGCAGCTCCCCGTTAGCGGGGGGGGTGAACACCGGGGAGCTGTTTTTT.

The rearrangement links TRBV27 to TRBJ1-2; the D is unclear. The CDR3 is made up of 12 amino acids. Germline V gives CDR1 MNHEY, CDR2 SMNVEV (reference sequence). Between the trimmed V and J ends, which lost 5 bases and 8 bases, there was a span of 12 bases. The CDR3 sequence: CASSPTDGGYTF. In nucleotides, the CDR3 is TGTGCCAGCAGTCCGACGGATGGAGGCTACACCTTC.

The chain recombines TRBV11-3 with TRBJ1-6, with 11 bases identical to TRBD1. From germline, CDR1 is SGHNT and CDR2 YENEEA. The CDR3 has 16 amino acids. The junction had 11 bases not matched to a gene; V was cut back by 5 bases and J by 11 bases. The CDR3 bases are TGTGCCAGCAGCCAAAGCACCGGGACAGGGGGAACACCCCTCCACTTT. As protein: CASSQSTGTGGTPLHF.

The CDR3 reads CASSLVRPRKDTQYF. The CDR3 bases are TGTGCCAGCAGCTTGGTACGACCACGGAAAGATACGCAGTATTTT. This chain links TRBV5-6 with TRBJ2-3; D is undetermined. V dropped 0 bases and J dropped 5 bases, with 13 bases sitting between them. Germline CDR1 reads SGHDT; CDR2 reads YYEEEE. The CDR3 is 15 residues long.

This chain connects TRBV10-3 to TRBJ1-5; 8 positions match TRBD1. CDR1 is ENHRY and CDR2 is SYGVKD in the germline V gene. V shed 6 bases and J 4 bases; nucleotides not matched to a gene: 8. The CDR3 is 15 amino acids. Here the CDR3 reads CAISPDRAGNQPQHF. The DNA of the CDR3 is TGTGCCATCAGCCCGGACAGGGCGGGAAATCAGCCCCAGCATTTT.

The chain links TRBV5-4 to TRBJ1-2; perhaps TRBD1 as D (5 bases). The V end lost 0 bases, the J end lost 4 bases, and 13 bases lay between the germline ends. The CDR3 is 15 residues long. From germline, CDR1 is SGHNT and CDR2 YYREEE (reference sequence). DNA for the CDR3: TGTGCCAGCAGCTTGGAAAGTGAGGGGCCCTATGGCTACACCTTC. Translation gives CASSLESEGPYGYTF.